This T cell receptor beta chain is drawn from a study of cytomegalovirus exposure and HLA in healthy donors. Study at large: Early released data had roughly 81 million unique TCRs, all coming from HLA-typed donors. General study points: The sole available immune exposure information was CMV serostatus.

There are 15 residues in the CDR3. CDR1 is LGHNA, CDR2 YSLEER, per germline. Germline trimming cut 5 bases from V and 5 bases from J; bases unmatched to any gene: 9. Primers: 60 Vbeta forward and 13 Jbeta reverse. Profiling relied on immunoSEQ multiplex PCR, and the TCRdb table lists in-frame clones only, not all of them. This sample's table has 100,000 to 150,000 clones. A note on this clone: Its antigen is undetermined.

The rearrangement links TRBV4-3 to TRBJ1-2; 9 nucleotides match TRBD1. This clonotype originated in a woman aged 40 to 50 in good health and CMV-seropositive. The sequencing input was PBMCs. CDR3 residues: CASSATGTGPYGYTF. Written as DNA, the CDR3 is TGCGCCAGCAGCGCAACCGGGACAGGGCCTTATGGCTACACCTTC.